Listed below are T cell receptor beta chains from one sample, sequenced in a study of CD8 T cells in ankylosing spondylitis. TCRdb fed the 5' RACE reads into MiXCR, producing one record per CDR3 protein. The profile shows fewer than 500,000 distinct CDR3 sequences, more than 25% of them singletons. The sample taken for sequencing was blood, either unsorted or a sorted T cell fraction (not recorded which). The receptors were sampled from a male donor with ankylosing spondylitis. Each CDR3 is given with its conserved first and last residue. A D gene is named only where the DNA matches it firmly. Expanded clones are given a class, and other clones once, few, many or no size at all.

TRBJ1-2	-	few	TRBV12-3/TRBV12-4	CASSLKGLTLYGYTF	TGTGCCAGCAGTTTAAAGGGCCTAACACTCTATGGCTACACCTTC
TRBJ2-2	TRBD2	few	TRBV12-3/TRBV12-4	CASSWEGTGELFF	TGTGCCAGCAGTTGGGAGGGAACCGGGGAGCTGTTTTTT
TRBJ2-1	-	few	TRBV9	CASSLRGGGTYNEQFF	TGTGCCAGCAGTCTGAGAGGAGGAGGTACCTACAATGAGCAGTTCTTC
TRBJ1-5	-	few	TRBV20-1	CSARLKGGSNQPQHF	TGCAGTGCTAGACTAAAAGGAGGGAGCAATCAGCCCCAGCATTTT
TRBJ2-3	TRBD2	few	TRBV3-1	CASSQSLAGGRGDTQYF	TGTGCCAGCAGCCAATCCCTAGCGGGAGGGCGAGGAGATACGCAGTATTTT
TRBJ2-7	TRBD2	few	TRBV5-1	CASSRTSGSGEQYF	TGCGCCAGCAGTAGGACTAGCGGGAGCGGCGAGCAGTACTTC
TRBJ2-1	TRBD2	-	TRBV20-1	CSAPPSGTYNEQFF	TGCAGTGCCCCCCCTAGCGGTACCTACAATGAGCAGTTCTTC
TRBJ1-1	-	-	TRBV5-1	CASSPQGFGYTEAFF	TGCGCCAGCAGCCCCCAGGGGTTCGGGTACACTGAAGCTTTCTTT
TRBJ2-1	TRBD2	-	TRBV5-1	CASSYLAGGGNEQFF	TGCGCCAGCAGCTACTTAGCGGGAGGCGGCAATGAGCAGTTCTTC
TRBJ2-1	TRBD2	-	TRBV11-3	CASSPAGGSSYNEQFF	TGTGCCAGCAGCCCCGCGGGGGGAAGCTCCTACAATGAGCAGTTCTTC
TRBJ2-5	-	-	TRBV6-1	CASSNVWRQPRLQETQYF	TGTGCCAGCAGTAATGTTTGGCGCCAACCCCGTCTTCAAGAGACCCAGTACTTC
TRBJ2-4	-	many	TRBV12-3/TRBV12-4	CASSSEARGSNIQYF	TGTGCCAGCAGCTCCGAGGCAAGGGGGTCAAACATTCAGTACTTC
TRBJ1-1	-	-	TRBV3-1	CASSQEGWGTEAFF	TGTGCCAGCAGCCAAGAAGGATGGGGAACTGAAGCTTTCTTT
TRBJ2-1	TRBD2	-	TRBV5-1	CASSWTGLAENNEQFF	TGCGCCAGCAGTTGGACGGGACTAGCGGAGAACAATGAGCAGTTCTTC
TRBJ2-7	-	few	TRBV5-6	CASSRTATYEQYF	TGTGCCAGCAGCAGGACGGCCACCTACGAGCAGTACTTC
TRBJ2-1	-	-	TRBV18	CASSPTAGSNEQFF	TGTGCCAGCTCACCAACAGCAGGGTCCAATGAGCAGTTCTTC
TRBJ2-2	-	few	TRBV20-1	CSASQGHTGELFF	TGCAGTGCTAGCCAGGGCCACACCGGGGAGCTGTTTTTT
TRBJ1-1	TRBD1	-	TRBV20-1	CSARAIQGGTEAFF	TGCAGTGCTAGAGCGATCCAGGGGGGGACTGAAGCTTTCTTT
TRBJ1-6	TRBD1	few	TRBV20-1	CSASKGANNSPLHF	TGCAGTGCTAGTAAGGGGGCCAATAATTCACCCCTCCACTTT
TRBJ2-2	-	few	TRBV10-3	CAISAQQNTGELFF	TGTGCCATCAGCGCACAGCAGAACACCGGGGAGCTGTTTTTT
TRBJ1-5	-	few	TRBV12-3/TRBV12-4	CASSSTGRSNQPQHF	TGTGCCAGCAGTTCAACAGGGAGGTCCAATCAGCCCCAGCATTTT
TRBJ2-3	-	-	TRBV10-3	CAISPQGTDTQYF	TGTGCCATCAGTCCACAGGGAACAGATACGCAGTATTTT
TRBJ2-7	-	-	TRBV29-1	CSVRRTVDEQYF	TGCAGCGTAAGAAGGACAGTAGACGAGCAGTACTTC
TRBJ2-1	TRBD2	-	TRBV20-1	CSAREASGGYNEQFF	TGCAGTGCTAGAGAGGCTAGCGGGGGGTACAATGAGCAGTTCTTC
TRBJ1-1	TRBD1	-	TRBV7-8	CASSLAETGLQGAETEAFF	TGTGCCAGCAGCTTAGCCGAAACGGGTTTACAGGGGGCCGAGACTGAAGCTTTCTTT
TRBJ2-1	-	once	TRBV19	CASSIDLSHNEQFF	TGTGCCAGTAGTATAGATCTCAGCCACAATGAGCAGTTCTTC
TRBJ2-1	-	-	TRBV5-1	CASSGGDRGDNEQFF	TGCGCCAGCAGCGGAGGGGACAGAGGGGACAATGAGCAGTTCTTC
TRBJ2-7	TRBD2	few	TRBV12-3/TRBV12-4	CASSLGTSQNEQYF	TGTGCCAGCAGTCTGGGGACTAGTCAGAACGAGCAGTACTTC
TRBJ1-1	-	-	TRBV4-2	CASSPQDRDTEAFF	TGTGCCAGCAGCCCCCAGGACAGAGACACTGAAGCTTTCTTT
TRBJ2-1	-	few	TRBV15	CATSTTQGGDSEQFF	TGTGCCACCAGCACCACTCAGGGGGGCGATAGTGAGCAGTTCTTC
TRBJ1-2	-	-	TRBV20-1	CSATWGEHGYTF	TGCAGTGCCACTTGGGGGGAACATGGCTACACCTTC
TRBJ1-5	-	-	TRBV5-1	CASSSAGGNQPQHF	TGCGCCAGCAGCTCCGCGGGGGGGAATCAGCCCCAGCATTTT
TRBJ2-1	TRBD2	-	TRBV24-1	CATSDLISGREQFF	TGTGCCACCAGTGATTTAATTAGCGGGAGAGAGCAGTTCTTC
TRBJ2-1	TRBD2	few	TRBV7-9	CASSYLAGVGNEQFF	TGTGCCAGCAGCTACCTAGCGGGAGTGGGGAATGAGCAGTTCTTC
TRBJ2-7	-	few	TRBV27	CASGAVPPYEQYF	TGTGCCAGCGGGGCGGTACCACCCTACGAGCAGTACTTC